This TCR beta chain was found in a study of shared clonotypes between healthy human individuals. Study-level findings and limits: Generally, naive subsets came out with larger estimated richness than memory subsets.

Every one of the donors was a Caucasian adult that lived in Nashville, Tennessee. Naive CD4+ cells were CD45RA-selected; the remaining cells were memory. A note on this clone: What it binds is unknown.

The CDR3 is 11 residues long. Germline V CDR1 and CDR2: DFQATT, SNEGSKA (reference sequence). V gave up 0 bases and J gave up 9 bases, with 8 bases separating them. Assay: immunoSEQ multiplex PCR; the TCRdb copy retains only in-frame clones and omits some. The sample shows millions of clones, 85% to 95% of them seen only once. This TCR was recovered from a man aged 18 to 35 in good health. Some clones in this sample may be carry-over from other donors' samples. Sequencing was done on a sample of naive CD4+ T cells from PBMCs. Subset noted: CD45RA+ positively selected. The chain has TRBV20-1 and TRBJ2-5; the D is unclear. The CDR3 nucleotides read TGCAGTGCTAGAGAGGGGTTACCCCAGTACTTC. Amino acids: CSAREGLPQYF.